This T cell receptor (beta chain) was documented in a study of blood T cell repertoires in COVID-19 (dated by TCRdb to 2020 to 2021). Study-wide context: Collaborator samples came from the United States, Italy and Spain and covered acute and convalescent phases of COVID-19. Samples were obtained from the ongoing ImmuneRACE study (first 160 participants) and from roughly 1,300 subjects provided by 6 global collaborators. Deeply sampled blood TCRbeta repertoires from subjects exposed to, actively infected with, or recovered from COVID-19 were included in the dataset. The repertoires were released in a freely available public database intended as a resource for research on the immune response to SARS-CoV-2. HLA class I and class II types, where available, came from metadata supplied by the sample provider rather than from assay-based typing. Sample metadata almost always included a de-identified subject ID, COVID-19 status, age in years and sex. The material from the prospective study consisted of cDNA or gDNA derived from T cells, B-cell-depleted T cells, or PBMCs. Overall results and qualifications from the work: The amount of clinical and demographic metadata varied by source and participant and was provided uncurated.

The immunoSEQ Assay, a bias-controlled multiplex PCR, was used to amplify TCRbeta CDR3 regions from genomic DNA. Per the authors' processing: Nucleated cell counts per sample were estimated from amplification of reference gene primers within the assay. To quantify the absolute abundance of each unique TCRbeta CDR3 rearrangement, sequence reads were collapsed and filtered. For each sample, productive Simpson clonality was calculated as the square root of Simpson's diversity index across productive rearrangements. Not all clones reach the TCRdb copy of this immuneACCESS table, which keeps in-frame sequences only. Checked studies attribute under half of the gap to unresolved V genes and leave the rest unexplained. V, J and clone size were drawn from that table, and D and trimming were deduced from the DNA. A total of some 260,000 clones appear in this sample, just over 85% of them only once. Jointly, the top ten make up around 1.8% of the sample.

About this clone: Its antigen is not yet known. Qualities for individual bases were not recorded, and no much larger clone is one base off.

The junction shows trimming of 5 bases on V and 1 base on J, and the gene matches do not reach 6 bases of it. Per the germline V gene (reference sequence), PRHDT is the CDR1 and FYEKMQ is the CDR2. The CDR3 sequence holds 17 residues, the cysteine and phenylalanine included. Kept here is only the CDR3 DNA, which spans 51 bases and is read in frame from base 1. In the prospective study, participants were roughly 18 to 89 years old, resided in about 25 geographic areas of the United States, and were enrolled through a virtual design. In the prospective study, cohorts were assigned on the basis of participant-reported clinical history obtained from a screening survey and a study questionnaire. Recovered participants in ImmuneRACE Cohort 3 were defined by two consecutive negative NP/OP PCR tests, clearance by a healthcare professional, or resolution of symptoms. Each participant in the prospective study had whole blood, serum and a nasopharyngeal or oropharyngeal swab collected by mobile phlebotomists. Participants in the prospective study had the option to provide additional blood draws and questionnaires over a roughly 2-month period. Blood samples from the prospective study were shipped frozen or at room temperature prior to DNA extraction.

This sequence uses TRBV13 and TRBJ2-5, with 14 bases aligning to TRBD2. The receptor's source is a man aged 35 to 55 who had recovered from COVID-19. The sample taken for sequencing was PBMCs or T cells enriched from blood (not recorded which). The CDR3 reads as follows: CASSAGLAGDSQETQYF. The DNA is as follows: TGTGCCAGCAGCGCGGGACTAGCGGGGGACAGCCAAGAGACCCAGTACTTC.